The 4 T cell receptor beta chains below were found in one sample sequenced in a study of shared clonotypes between healthy human individuals. Positively selected for CCR7, the CD45RO-negative cells used as naive CD8 cells excluded terminally differentiated effector memory CD45RA+ cells. TCRdb's table, derived via immunoSEQ multiplex PCR, lists solely in-frame clones and lacks some. The sample shows millions of clones, roughly 91% of them seen only once. Material: naive CD8+ T cells from PBMCs. These receptors all come from a man between 18 and 35 years old in good health. Some clones in this sample may be carry-over from other donors' samples.

The chain's CDR3 is CASSQLASSGSPYEQYF. The CDR3 coding sequence is TGCGCCAGCAGCCAACTTGCGTCTAGCGGGTCCCCCTACGAGCAGTACTTC. J is TRBJ2-7 and V is TRBV4-3, with 8 nucleotides matching TRBD2. CDR3 size: 17 residues. The junction had 11 bases not matched to a gene; V was cut back by 2 bases and J by 2 bases. Germline CDR1 is LGHNA and CDR2 is YSLEER.

Of note for this clone: Other DNA sequences within the sample encode an identical CDR3. The chain combines TRBV6-5 with TRBJ2-1; D is uncertain. The CDR3 has 13 amino acids. Trimming cost V 1 base and J 6 bases, with 7 bases left between them. Looked up from germline, CDR1 is MNHEY and CDR2 is SVGAGI. CDR3 region: CASSYFGGNEQFF. In DNA, the CDR3 is TGTGCCAGCAGTTACTTCGGCGGCAATGAGCAGTTCTTC.

The sample holds a few counts of this clone. The rearrangement uses TRBV7-9 and TRBJ1-1; D perhaps matches TRBD1 (5 bases). The germline gives CDR1 SEHNR, CDR2 FQNEAQ (reference sequence). V was shortened by 4 bases and J by 3 bases, with 12 bases between the two germline ends. The CDR3 is made up of 14 amino acids. Written as DNA, the CDR3 is TGTGCCAGCAGCTGGCAGGGTATCGACACTGAAGCTTTCTTT. Translated: CASSWQGIDTEAFF. Using reference TRBV7-9 and TRBJ1-1 for the parts outside the CDR3, the full variable domain is DTGVSQNPRHKITKRGQNVTFRCDPISEHNRLYWYRQTLGQGPEFLTYFQNEAQLEKSRLLSDRFSAERPKGSFSTLEIQRTEQGDSAMYLCASSWQGIDTEAFFGQGTRLTVV.

This chain connects TRBV10-3 to TRBJ2-3; TRBD1 matches 12 bases. This CDR3 has 20 amino acids. J was trimmed by 1 base and V by 4 bases; bases with no gene match: 15. Germline CDR1 ENHRY, CDR2 SYGVKD. CDR3 protein: CAISATGTGGKGLGTDTQYF. Here the CDR3 DNA reads TGTGCCATCAGTGCAACCGGGACAGGGGGCAAGGGTCTCGGCACAGATACGCAGTATTTT.